This TCR beta chain is from a study of T cells in localized non-small cell lung cancer. Profiled with immunoSEQ multiplex PCR; TCRdb holds only in-frame clones, not every one. The table includes approximately 28,000 clones, about nine tenths detected once. V shed 7 bases and J 2 bases; nucleotides not matched to a gene: 5. CDR3 length equals 13 residues. Per the germline V gene, CDR1 is GTSNPN and CDR2 is SVGIG (reference sequence). The chain couples TRBV30 to TRBJ1-2; 9 nucleotides match TRBD1. The source is a woman aged 35 to 70 with stage III lung adenocarcinoma. This specimen consisted of peripheral blood mononuclear cells, obtained before any cancer treatment. CDR3 nucleotides: TGTGCCTTGCCGGGACAGGGAAACTATGGCTACACCTTC. Its protein is CALPGQGNYGYTF.